The 26 T cell receptor beta chains below were found in one sample sequenced in a study of post-analysis software for immune sequencing data. Study results and caveats: The study found TRBV5-6, TRBV5-1 and TRBV20-1 among a few TRBV segments more frequent in patients than controls.

Which antigens these TCRs recognize remains unknown. The authors incorporated unique molecular identifiers into the TCR beta cDNA libraries. MiXCR, run by TCRdb on the PCR reads, gives a single entry per CDR3 protein. The sample includes fewer than 700,000 distinct CDR3 sequences, about 44% of them seen just once. Sequencing was carried out using blood. These receptors all come from a girl aged 5-17 years with multiple sclerosis.

V gene TRBV30 combines with J gene TRBJ2-5; D is tentatively TRBD1 or TRBD2 (5 bases each). Germline V lookup: CDR1 GTSNPN, CDR2 SVGIG (reference sequence). This CDR3 is built from 16 residues. Trimming cost V 0 bases and J 4 bases, with 18 bases left between them. CDR3 region: CAWSVSGQGRGETQYF. The DNA for the CDR3 is TGTGCCTGGAGTGTATCGGGGCAGGGAAGGGGAGAGACCCAGTACTTC.

In this sample, this clonotype turned up a few times. This chain connects TRBV29-1 to TRBJ1-5, with 12 bases fitting TRBD1. J lost 8 bases, V lost 4 bases, and 6 bases had no gene match. The CDR3 is 14 residues long. CDR1 and CDR2 (germline): SQVTM, ANQGSEA. CDR3 DNA sequence: TGCAGCGTTGGGGGACAGGGGGCGGGAGAGCCCCAGCATTTT. Encoded protein: CSVGGQGAGEPQHF.

This clonotype occurred a few times. The V call is TRBV14, the J call TRBJ2-1, with D maybe TRBD2 (6 bases). This CDR3 comprises 14 residues. Trimming pared 3 bases from V and 3 bases from J, leaving 9 bases between. Germline lookup yields CDR1 SGHDN and CDR2 FVKESK. This CDR3 is CASSHLSGYNEQFF. The CDR3 DNA reads TGTGCCAGCAGCCACCTTAGCGGCTACAATGAGCAGTTCTTC.

This clonotype is a singleton in its sample. The chain links TRBV12-3 or TRBV12-4 to TRBJ2-3; 9 nucleotides align to TRBD1. This CDR3 is 16 amino acids long. The trim removed 5 bases at V and 5 bases at J, leaving 11 bases unmatched. CDR3 region: CASSQPDRGTEDTQYF. The CDR3 DNA reads as TGTGCCAGCAGTCAACCCGACAGGGGGACAGAAGATACGCAGTATTTT.

The chain recombines TRBV10-3 with TRBJ1-4; D gene ambiguous. The germline V gene has CDR1 ENHRY and CDR2 SYGVKD. The CDR3 runs to 16 residues. V was cut by 3 bases and J by 2 bases, with 13 bases left in between. This CDR3 is CAISDTGSVTNEKLFF. Here the CDR3 DNA reads TGTGCCATCAGTGACACCGGGTCTGTTACTAATGAAAAACTGTTTTTT.

This clonotype appeared once. CDR3 DNA: TGTGCCAGCAGCAAGGGACAGTTCGATGGCTACACCTTC. Its translation is CASSKGQFDGYTF. J is TRBJ1-2 and V is TRBV12-3 or TRBV12-4; TRBD1 matches 7 bases. J lost 6 bases, V lost 6 bases, and 7 bases had no gene match. The length of the CDR3 is 13 residues.

This clonotype was seen more than once but under ten times. J is TRBJ2-3 and V is TRBV20-1; D possibly uses TRBD1 or TRBD2 (5 bases each). V was clipped by 2 bases and J by 5 bases, with 20 bases between them. Germline lookup yields CDR1 DFQATT and CDR2 SNEGSKA (reference sequence). The CDR3 has 16 residues. CDR3 amino acids: CSARSGWGIWVDTQYF. DNA for the CDR3: TGCAGTGCTAGATCTGGTTGGGGGATTTGGGTAGATACGCAGTATTTT.

The rearrangement links TRBV10-3 to TRBJ2-7; possibly TRBD1 for D (5 bases). Germline V CDR1 and CDR2: ENHRY, SYGVKD. V was clipped by 6 bases and J by 7 bases, with 16 bases between them. This CDR3 has 13 residues. As DNA, the CDR3 is TGTGCCATCAGGCGGCAGGGTGAGGATGAGCAGTACTTC. Translated, it gives CAIRRQGEDEQYF.

This clonotype was detected only a few times. V is TRBV7-2 and J is TRBJ2-7; no reliable D call. Germline V lookup: CDR1 SGHTA, CDR2 FQGNSA. V shed 2 bases and J shed 5 bases, with 7 bases lying between them. CDR3 length equals 12 residues. Written as DNA, the CDR3 is TGTGCCAGCAGCTTAAATTTCCACGAGCAGTACTTC. Its protein is CASSLNFHEQYF.

This clonotype was counted between two and nine times. V gene TRBV20-1 combines with J gene TRBJ2-1, with TRBD2 matching 7 bases. V shed 0 bases and J 6 bases; nucleotides not matched to a gene: 11. This CDR3 is 16 amino acids long. The germline V gene encodes CDR1 DFQATT and CDR2 SNEGSKA (reference sequence). This CDR3 reads CSARDHGGSVSNEQFF. The CDR3 bases are TGCAGTGCTAGAGATCACGGCGGGAGCGTGAGCAATGAGCAGTTCTTC.

This sequence joins TRBV27 and TRBJ2-5; 9 bases are shared with TRBD2. CDR3 length: 17 residues. With V trimmed by 3 bases and J by 5 bases, 13 bases remained unmatched. The germline V gene encodes CDR1 MNHEY and CDR2 SMNVEV (reference sequence). CDR3 sequence reads: CASSFRGLAPMGETQYF. The CDR3 nucleotides are TGTGCCAGCAGTTTTAGGGGACTAGCCCCGATGGGGGAGACCCAGTACTTC.

The CDR3 spells CASGLGHLVGANVLTF. CDR3 DNA: TGTGCTAGTGGTTTGGGACACCTAGTAGGGGCCAACGTCCTGACTTTC. This chain joins TRBV12-5 and TRBJ2-6, with unresolved D. With 1 base removed from V and 4 bases from J, the gap between germline ends came to 11 bases. The CDR3 length is 16 residues. The germline gives CDR1 LGHNT, CDR2 FRNRAP. Based on the CDR3 plus reference TRBV12-5 and TRBJ2-6, the full variable domain is DARVTQTPRHKVTEMGQEVTMRCQPILGHNTVFWYRQTMMQGLELLAYFRNRAPLDDSGMPKDRFSAEMPDATLATLKIQPSEPRDSAVYFCASGLGHLVGANVLTFGAGSRLTVL.

The sample holds a few counts of this clonotype. This chain joins TRBV7-9 and TRBJ2-1; weak D call: TRBD2 (6 bases). CDR1 is SEHNR and CDR2 is FQNEAQ in the germline V gene (reference sequence). V was pared by 0 bases and J by 8 bases, with 17 bases between. This CDR3 has 16 residues. DNA of the CDR3: TGTGCCAGCAGCTTAGCGGGAGGCTCGGGATGGGATGAGCAGTTCTTC. Encoded protein: CASSLAGGSGWDEQFF.

The V call is TRBV24-1, the J call TRBJ2-1; 10 nucleotides match TRBD1. Germline V gene sequence: CDR1 KGHDR, CDR2 SFDVKD. Unmatched junction bases numbered 6, after V lost 0 bases and J lost 8 bases. The CDR3 is made up of 16 amino acids. CDR3 DNA: TGTGCCACCAGTGATTTGTCGGGACAGGGGCCCTATGAGCAGTTCTTC. As protein: CATSDLSGQGPYEQFF.

This clonotype was found many times. The chain is built from TRBV29-1 and TRBJ2-6, with D tentatively TRBD2 (5 bases). The V gene lost 6 bases and the J gene lost 3 bases, with 12 bases spanning the gap. Germline assignment: CDR1 SQVTM and CDR2 ANQGSEA. The CDR3 is 14 residues long. The chain's CDR3 is CSVGEGGGANVLTF. For the CDR3, the DNA is TGCAGCGTCGGAGAGGGTGGTGGGGCCAACGTCCTGACTTTC.

To note about this clonotype: One end of the junction varies from germline; a read error may be responsible. The chain recombines TRBV7-2 with TRBJ2-4, with 7 bases matching TRBD2. The CDR3 length is 14 residues. From germline, CDR1 is SGHTA and CDR2 FQGNSA. CDR3 in amino acids: CAGSWREGQNIQYF. In nucleotides, the CDR3 is TGTGCCGGCAGCTGGAGGGAGGGCCAAAACATTCAGTACTTC.

The chain has TRBV21-1 and TRBJ2-7. TRBV21-1 is reported as a pseudogene. This CDR3 is built from 14 residues. The CDR3 sequence: CASSKEGISYEQYF. Here the CDR3 DNA reads TGTGCCAGCAGCAAAGAGGGGATCTCCTACGAGCAGTACTTC.

Only a few counts were recorded for this clonotype. The CDR3 sequence: CASSYSADRATDTQYF. The CDR3 region has the DNA TGTGCCAGCAGTTACTCAGCGGACAGGGCTACAGATACGCAGTATTTT. The chain combines TRBV6-5 with TRBJ2-3; 8 nucleotides line up with TRBD1. Germline lookup yields CDR1 MNHEY and CDR2 SVGAGI. V lost 0 bases to trimming and J lost 3 bases; unmatched junction nucleotides: 5. There are 16 residues in the CDR3.

This clonotype was seen only a few times. The chain links TRBV29-1 to TRBJ2-1; D perhaps matches TRBD1 (5 bases). Deletions cut 3 bases from V and 8 bases from J, with 14 bases between. This CDR3 comprises 13 residues. In germline, CDR1 is SQVTM, CDR2 ANQGSEA. CDR3 loop: CSVDSALGDEQFF. DNA for the CDR3: TGCAGCGTTGATTCGGCCCTAGGGGATGAGCAGTTCTTC.

The table lists this clonotype with a few counts. The V and J genes are TRBV5-1 and TRBJ2-7, with no clear D. CDR3 length: 13 residues. CDR1 and CDR2 (germline): SGHRS, YFSETQ. Trimming shortened V by 4 bases and J by 4 bases, and 12 bases separated the two germline ends. As DNA, the CDR3 is TGCGCCAGCAGCCCAACACTTGGATACGAGCAGTACTTC. This encodes CASSPTLGYEQYF.

V usage is TRBV7-9 and J usage is TRBJ1-2; D might be TRBD1 (6 bases). Per the germline V gene, CDR1 is SEHNR and CDR2 is FQNEAQ (reference sequence). V gave up 2 bases and J gave up 4 bases, with 14 bases separating them. This CDR3 region has 15 residues. The CDR3 DNA reads as TGTGCCAGCAGCTTATCCGCAGGGGTTGGCTATGGCTACACCTTC. As protein: CASSLSAGVGYGYTF.

This clonotype was observed a handful of times. The chain's CDR3 is CASSYPSNNQPQHF. The CDR3 DNA reads as TGTGCCAGCAGTTACCCGAGTAACAATCAGCCCCAGCATTTT. This chain uses TRBV6-6 with TRBJ1-5; D uncertain. This CDR3 comprises 14 residues. V was clipped by 2 bases and J by 3 bases, with 8 bases between them. Germline-derived CDR1 and CDR2 are MNHNY and SVGAGI (reference sequence).

This clonotype turned up a few times. V usage is TRBV10-3 and J usage is TRBJ2-1; 12 bases match TRBD2. The CDR3 runs 18 residues. The germline V gene has CDR1 ENHRY and CDR2 SYGVKD. With 5 bases clipped from V and 4 bases from J, the junction kept 12 bases outside the gene matches. The CDR3 DNA reads as TGTGCCATCAGTCCCCGGACTAGCGGGAAAGGCTCTTACAATGAGCAGTTCTTC. Translating it yields CAISPRTSGKGSYNEQFF.

This clonotype was detected only a few times. V usage is TRBV29-1 and J usage is TRBJ1-2; no definite D call. Per the germline V gene, CDR1 is SQVTM and CDR2 is ANQGSEA. V was shortened by 2 bases and J by 5 bases, with 6 bases between the two germline ends. There are 11 residues in the CDR3. The CDR3 here is CSVEKDYGYTF. CDR3 coding DNA: TGCAGCGTTGAAAAAGATTATGGCTACACCTTC.

The chain employs TRBV18 and TRBJ2-1; D remains ambiguous. The V end lost 2 bases, the J end lost 8 bases, and 7 bases lay between the germline ends. The CDR3 is made up of 12 amino acids. Per germline, CDR1 KGHSH and CDR2 LQKENI. The CDR3 DNA is TGTGCCAGCTCACCAATAGGCGATGAGCAGTTCTTC. Its protein is CASSPIGDEQFF.

This clonotype was counted a few times. V gene TRBV12-3 or TRBV12-4 combines with J gene TRBJ2-1, with 7 bases aligning to TRBD1. The CDR3 runs to 14 residues. After removal of 5 bases from V and 5 bases from J, the junction contained 6 bases not matched to a gene. In DNA, the CDR3 is TGTGCCAGCAGTCGGGACAGAATTAACAATGAGCAGTTCTTC. Amino acids: CASSRDRINNEQFF.